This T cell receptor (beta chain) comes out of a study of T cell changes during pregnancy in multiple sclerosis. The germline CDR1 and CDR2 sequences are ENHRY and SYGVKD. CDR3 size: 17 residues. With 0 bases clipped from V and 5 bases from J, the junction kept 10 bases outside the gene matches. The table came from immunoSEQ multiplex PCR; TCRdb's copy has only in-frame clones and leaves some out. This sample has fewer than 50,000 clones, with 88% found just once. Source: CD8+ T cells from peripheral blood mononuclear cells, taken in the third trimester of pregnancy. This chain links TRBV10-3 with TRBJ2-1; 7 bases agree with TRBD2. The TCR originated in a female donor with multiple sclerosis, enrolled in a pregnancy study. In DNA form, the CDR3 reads TGTGCCATCAGTGAGTCGTTGGCTAGCGGAGACCACAATGAGCAGTTCTTC. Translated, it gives CAISESLASGDHNEQFF.